The 32 T cell receptor beta chains listed next were all sequenced from one sample in a study of blood T cell repertoires in COVID-19. The method was immunoSEQ multiplex PCR; TCRdb's version includes in-frame clones alone and lacks a portion of them. The sample holds roughly 160,000 clones, roughly 85% seen once. Sequences were obtained from peripheral blood. The origin of the receptors is a woman older than 75 with active or convalescent COVID-19.

The chain carries TRBV6-2 or TRBV6-3 and TRBJ2-5, with TRBD2 as a possible D gene (5 bases). This CDR3 spans 15 amino acids. CDR1 MNHEY and CDR2 SVGEGT come from the germline V gene. Trimming pared 2 bases from V and 5 bases from J, leaving 15 bases between. CDR3 in amino acids: CASSYAYTSGETQYF. The CDR3 DNA follows: TGTGCCAGCAGTTACGCCTATACTAGTGGGGAGACCCAGTACTTC.

In DNA, the CDR3 is TGTGCCATCAGGAAGACAGGGAGGAACACTGAAGCTTTCTTT. This sequence encodes CAIRKTGRNTEAFF. The gene calls are TRBV10-3 and TRBJ1-1; the match to TRBD1 covers 7 bases. This CDR3 is built from 14 residues. Germline V lookup: CDR1 ENHRY, CDR2 SYGVKD. The junction had 5 bases not matched to a gene; V was cut back by 6 bases and J by 1 base.

J is TRBJ1-2 and V is TRBV27; D gene ambiguous. The germline CDR1 and CDR2 sequences are MNHEY and SMNVEV (reference sequence). The CDR3 extends over 14 amino acids. V lost 5 bases and J 6 bases, leaving 16 bases between the germline ends. The CDR3, as DNA: TGTGCCAGCAGTACAATCGGAGGGAGCGATGGCTACACCTTC. It yields the protein CASSTIGGSDGYTF.

V gene TRBV6-1 combines with J gene TRBJ1-5; D might be TRBD1 (5 bases). This CDR3 spans 13 amino acids. V lost 8 bases and J 1 base, leaving 9 bases between the germline ends. Germline CDR1 MNHNS, CDR2 SASEGT. CDR3: CASVEGSNQPQHF. In nucleotides, the CDR3 is TGTGCCAGCGTGGAGGGGAGCAATCAGCCCCAGCATTTT.

The rearrangement uses TRBV5-1 and TRBJ1-2; 8 bases fit TRBD1. The ends lost 3 bases at V and 4 bases at J; junction bases unmatched: 5. This CDR3 is built from 14 residues. Germline loops: CDR1 SGHRS, CDR2 YFSETQ. The CDR3 DNA follows: TGCGCCAGCAGCTCCCGGACAGGGTCCTATGGCTACACCTTC. Amino acid sequence: CASSSRTGSYGYTF.

The chain uses TRBV29-1 and TRBJ1-4; TRBD1 is a possible D gene (6 bases). Trimming pared 4 bases from V and 5 bases from J, leaving 14 bases between. Germline-derived CDR1 and CDR2 are SQVTM and ANQGSEA. The CDR3 length is 14 residues. CDR3 bases: TGCAGCGTTGCCCAGGGGATGAGGAATGAAAAACTGTTTTTT. Its translation: CSVAQGMRNEKLFF.

The chain has TRBV5-6 and TRBJ1-1; perhaps TRBD1 as D (5 bases). The CDR3 spans 17 residues. The V end was cut by 0 bases, the J end by 4 bases, with 19 bases between. From germline, CDR1 is SGHDT and CDR2 YYEEEE. The CDR3 DNA sequence: TGTGCCAGCAGCTTGGGGTGGGCCGACAGAGTTAGCACTGAAGCTTTCTTT. This sequence encodes CASSLGWADRVSTEAFF.

The J gene is TRBJ2-3, the V gene TRBV5-4, with a weak D call TRBD2 (6 bases). In germline, CDR1 is SGHNT, CDR2 YYREEE (reference sequence). CDR3 length: 14 amino acids. V shed 3 bases and J shed 2 bases, with 10 bases lying between them. CDR3 loop: CASSWRGTTDTQYF. CDR3 DNA sequence: TGTGCCAGCAGCTGGCGGGGTACCACAGATACGCAGTATTTT.

The genes are TRBV7-9 and TRBJ2-1; possibly TRBD2 for D (6 bases). This CDR3 region has 16 residues. V was shortened by 0 bases and J by 5 bases, with 14 bases between the two germline ends. The germline CDR1 and CDR2 sequences are SEHNR and FQNEAQ (reference sequence). In DNA, the CDR3 is TGTGCCAGCAGCTTAGCGCTCGTGGGAGGTAACAATGAGCAGTTCTTC. Amino acids: CASSLALVGGNNEQFF. The entire variable domain, with the rest obtained from reference TRBV7-9 and TRBJ2-1, is as follows: DTGVSQNPRHKITKRGQNVTFRCDPISEHNRLYWYRQTLGQGPEFLTYFQNEAQLEKSRLLSDRFSAERPKGSFSTLEIQRTEQGDSAMYLCASSLALVGGNNEQFFGPGTRLTVL.

The genes are TRBV5-1 and TRBJ2-2; TRBD1 might be the D (5 bases). Per germline, CDR1 SGHRS and CDR2 YFSETQ. The length of the CDR3 is 13 residues. Trimming removed 4 bases from V and 7 bases from J, with 11 bases in between. CDR3 nucleotides: TGCGCCAGCAGCCTAGGGGCGTTCGGGGAGCTGTTTTTT. It codes for CASSLGAFGELFF.

The genes are TRBV5-4 and TRBJ2-3; TRBD1 matches 7 bases. The trim removed 0 bases at V and 4 bases at J, leaving 2 bases unmatched. CDR1 is SGHNT, CDR2 YYREEE, per germline (reference sequence). There are 14 residues in the CDR3. The CDR3 region has the DNA TGTGCCAGCAGCTTGGAAACAGGGGCAGATACGCAGTATTTT. Translation gives CASSLETGADTQYF.

This chain connects TRBV4-1 to TRBJ1-2, with D perhaps matching TRBD1 (5 bases). The CDR3 consists of 15 residues. Germline V gene data show CDR1 as MGHRA and CDR2 as YSYEKL. With 0 bases removed from V and 6 bases from J, the gap between germline ends came to 14 bases. The CDR3 coding sequence is TGCGCCAGCAGCCAAGATCTTGGGGGGAGGGATGGCTACACCTTC. Translation: CASSQDLGGRDGYTF.

The J gene is TRBJ2-5, the V gene TRBV28, with a weak D call TRBD1 (5 bases). This CDR3 has 15 amino acids. With 3 bases removed from V and 4 bases from J, the gap between germline ends came to 15 bases. Germline lookup yields CDR1 MDHEN and CDR2 SYDVKM. The CDR3 protein is CASSFVWQGLETQYF. CDR3 nucleotides: TGTGCCAGCAGTTTTGTTTGGCAGGGTCTAGAGACCCAGTACTTC. Variable domain in full (rest from reference TRBV28 and TRBJ2-5): DVKVTQSSRYLVKRTGEKVFLECVQDMDHENMFWYRQDPGLGLRLIYFSYDVKMKEKGDIPEGYSVSREKKERFSLILESASTNQTSMYLCASSFVWQGLETQYFGPGTRLLVL.

The rearrangement joins TRBV15 to TRBJ1-5; D is unclear. The germline CDR1 and CDR2 sequences are LNHNV and YYDKDF (reference sequence). The V gene lost 0 bases and the J gene lost 5 bases, with 14 bases spanning the gap. The CDR3 is 16 residues long. CDR3: CATSRDTGVLYQPQHF. The CDR3 region has the DNA TGTGCCACCAGCAGAGATACGGGAGTCTTGTATCAGCCCCAGCATTTT. Combining the CDR3 with reference TRBV15 and TRBJ1-5 gives the whole variable domain DAMVIQNPRYQVTQFGKPVTLSCSQTLNHNVMYWYQQKSSQAPKLLFHYYDKDFNNEADTPDNFQSRRPNTSFCFLDIRSPGLGDTAMYLCATSRDTGVLYQPQHFGDGTRLSIL.

This clone was detected once. This chain links TRBV24-1 with TRBJ1-2; 10 bases are a match to TRBD1. The CDR3 extends over 17 amino acids. CDR1 is KGHDR, CDR2 SFDVKD, per germline. J gave up 4 bases and V 5 bases, and 12 bases lay outside the gene matches. The CDR3 nucleotides are TGTGCCACCAGTGTCGGACAGGGGGTTTATGTTAGCTATGGCTACACCTTC. This translates into CATSVGQGVYVSYGYTF.

The gene calls are TRBV18 and TRBJ1-1, with a weak D call TRBD1 (6 bases). The CDR3 spans 14 residues. CDR1 and CDR2 (germline): KGHSH, LQKENI. V was clipped by 1 base and J by 5 bases, with 11 bases between them. This chain's CDR3 is CASSPQGVFTEAFF. CDR3 coding DNA: TGTGCCAGCTCACCACAGGGGGTTTTTACTGAAGCTTTCTTT.

This clone has a handful of counts. This chain connects TRBV19 to TRBJ1-2; D possibly corresponds to TRBD1 (5 bases). The CDR3 is 14 residues long. V lost 3 bases and J lost 7, with 15 bases in between. The germline CDR1 and CDR2 sequences are LNHDA and SQIVND (reference sequence). The CDR3 DNA is TGTGCCAGTAGTATTAATATAGGGGCCGGTGGCTACACCTTC. It codes for CASSINIGAGGYTF. Using reference TRBV19 and TRBJ1-2 for the parts outside the CDR3, the full variable domain is DGGITQSPKYLFRKEGQNVTLSCEQNLNHDAMYWYRQDPGQGLRLIYYSQIVNDFQKGDIAEGYSVSREKKESFPLTVTSAQKNPTAFYLCASSINIGAGGYTFGSGTRLTVV.

This clone was detected only a few times. V is TRBV6-5 and J is TRBJ1-1; a possible D gene is TRBD1 (5 bases). The CDR3 is 13 residues long. V lost 8 bases, J lost 1 base, and 11 bases lay in between. Germline values: CDR1 MNHEY, CDR2 SVGAGI. The CDR3 DNA follows: TGTGCCAGCTGGGGCCAGGCGAACACTGAAGCTTTCTTT. This sequence encodes CASWGQANTEAFF.

This clone was picked up one time. This rearrangement joins TRBV11-3 to TRBJ2-2; D is uncertain. Germline loops: CDR1 SGHNT, CDR2 YENEEA. There are 13 residues in the CDR3. V was shortened by 1 base and J by 3 bases, with 3 bases between the two germline ends. In DNA, the CDR3 is TGTGCCAGCAGCTTAGCATACACCGGGGAGCTGTTTTTT. Translation gives CASSLAYTGELFF.

This clone came up a few times. V is TRBV25-1 and J is TRBJ2-7; possibly TRBD1 for D (6 bases). CDR1 and CDR2 from the germline V gene are MGHDK and SYGVNS. This CDR3 comprises 12 residues. V was clipped by 10 bases and J by 6 bases, with 16 bases between them. CDR3 region: CATTEQGSEQYF. The DNA for the CDR3 is TGTGCCACGACGGAACAGGGATCCGAGCAGTACTTC.

V is TRBV29-1 and J is TRBJ2-1, with 12 bases lining up with TRBD2. Per the germline V gene, CDR1 is SQVTM and CDR2 is ANQGSEA. With 5 bases clipped from V and 3 bases from J, the junction kept 2 bases outside the gene matches. The length of the CDR3 is 14 residues. DNA of the CDR3: TGCAGCGTTTTGGGACTAGCGGGCTACAATGAGCAGTTCTTC. It translates to CSVLGLAGYNEQFF.

The V gene is TRBV19, the J gene TRBJ2-5; possibly TRBD2 for D (6 bases). CDR1 is LNHDA and CDR2 is SQIVND in the germline V gene (reference sequence). V lost 0 bases and J 2 bases, leaving 10 bases between the germline ends. The CDR3 contains 15 residues. CDR3 amino acids: CASSIDGGLQETQYF. Here the CDR3 DNA reads TGTGCCAGTAGTATAGATGGAGGGTTACAAGAGACCCAGTACTTC. The whole variable domain, filled in from reference TRBV19 and TRBJ2-5, reads DGGITQSPKYLFRKEGQNVTLSCEQNLNHDAMYWYRQDPGQGLRLIYYSQIVNDFQKGDIAEGYSVSREKKESFPLTVTSAQKNPTAFYLCASSIDGGLQETQYFGPGTRLLVL.

This chain joins TRBV9 and TRBJ2-2; a weak D match, TRBD1 (5 bases). Per germline, CDR1 SGDLS and CDR2 YYNGEE. Trimming took off 0 bases at V and 6 bases at J, with 15 bases between the two ends. CDR3 length equals 16 residues. This chain's CDR3 is CASSVAPSQGAGELFF. CDR3 coding DNA: TGTGCCAGCAGCGTAGCTCCTTCTCAGGGTGCCGGGGAGCTGTTTTTT.

The V and J genes are TRBV2 and TRBJ1-2; 12 nucleotides align to TRBD1. V trimming: 5 bases; J trimming: 2 bases; junction bases outside the gene matches: 6. CDR3 length: 16 amino acids. CDR1 is SNHLY, CDR2 FYNNEI, per germline. CDR3 residues: CASSSGTGGKNYGYTF. DNA of the CDR3: TGTGCCAGCAGTTCCGGGACAGGGGGCAAGAACTATGGCTACACCTTC.

This rearrangement joins TRBV10-2 to TRBJ1-2; D unclear. V lost 2 bases, J lost 4 bases, and 5 bases lay in between. Germline loops: CDR1 WSHSY, CDR2 SAAADI. This CDR3 has 12 amino acids. The CDR3 reads CASSEGLYGYTF. The CDR3 region has the DNA TGCGCCAGCAGTGAGGGACTCTATGGCTACACCTTC.

This chain links TRBV6-4 with TRBJ2-7, with TRBD2 as a possible D gene (6 bases). The ends were cut back, 6 bases at V and 0 bases at J, with 15 bases in the middle. The CDR3 runs to 15 residues. Germline loops: CDR1 MRHNA, CDR2 SNTAGT. CDR3 nucleotides: TGTGCCAGCAGCGCCGGGAGCCGGAGCTCCTACGAGCAGTACTTC. Its translation is CASSAGSRSSYEQYF.

The count of this clone is one. This chain connects TRBV6-5 to TRBJ2-4, with a weak D call TRBD1 (6 bases). CDR3 size: 14 residues. CDR1 is MNHEY and CDR2 is SVGAGI in the germline V gene. V shed 7 bases and J shed 0 bases, with 10 bases lying between them. DNA for the CDR3: TGTGCCAGCACCCCGACAGGAGCCAAAAACATTCAGTACTTC. It specifies CASTPTGAKNIQYF.

The CDR3 here is CASSLPGERRKGYTF. DNA of the CDR3: TGTGCCAGCAGCTTACCTGGTGAGAGGAGGAAGGGCTACACCTTC. This chain uses TRBV7-9 with TRBJ1-2; D is ambiguous. CDR3 length: 15 amino acids. Germline CDR1 and CDR2: SEHNR and FQNEAQ (reference sequence). Deletions cut 2 bases from V and 8 bases from J, with 18 bases between.

As to this clone: The same CDR3 is also encoded by other DNA sequences in this sample. The chain carries TRBV6-1 and TRBJ1-1; D unresolved. The CDR3 is 13 residues long. The ends were cut back, 3 bases at V and 5 bases at J, with 10 bases in the middle. CDR1 MNHNS and CDR2 SASEGT come from the germline V gene. This CDR3 reads CASSEVRGTEAFF. CDR3 nucleotides: TGTGCCAGCAGTGAGGTCCGGGGTACTGAAGCTTTCTTT.

The table lists this clone with a count of one. The chain couples TRBV11-1 to TRBJ2-4, with 7 nucleotides matching TRBD1. J gave up 5 bases and V 1 base, and 8 bases lay outside the gene matches. CDR1 and CDR2 from the germline V gene are SGHAT and FQDESV (reference sequence). The CDR3 runs 16 residues. CDR3 coding DNA: TGTGCCAGCAGCTTAGACCATTTCGGGACAGAAAACATTCAGTACTTC. Its protein is CASSLDHFGTENIQYF.

A remark on this clone: A read error may account for a junction end that differs from germline. The V call is TRBV2, the J call TRBJ2-1, with 8 nucleotides matching TRBD2. The CDR3 length is 13 residues. CDR1 and CDR2 from the germline V gene are SNHLY and FYNNEI. Written as DNA, the CDR3 is TGTGCCAGCAGTGAGAGTGGCGGGAGGCTCGGGCTCTTC. This sequence encodes CASSESGGRLGLF.

This clone was seen only once. This rearrangement joins TRBV24-1 to TRBJ2-5; 8 nucleotides match TRBD2. There are 16 residues in the CDR3. V shed 3 bases and J 4 bases; nucleotides not matched to a gene: 9. Germline V lookup: CDR1 KGHDR, CDR2 SFDVKD. CDR3 DNA sequence: TGTGCCACCAGTGATCCAAAAGCGGGAGTGCGAGAGACCCAGTACTTC. Amino acids: CATSDPKAGVRETQYF.